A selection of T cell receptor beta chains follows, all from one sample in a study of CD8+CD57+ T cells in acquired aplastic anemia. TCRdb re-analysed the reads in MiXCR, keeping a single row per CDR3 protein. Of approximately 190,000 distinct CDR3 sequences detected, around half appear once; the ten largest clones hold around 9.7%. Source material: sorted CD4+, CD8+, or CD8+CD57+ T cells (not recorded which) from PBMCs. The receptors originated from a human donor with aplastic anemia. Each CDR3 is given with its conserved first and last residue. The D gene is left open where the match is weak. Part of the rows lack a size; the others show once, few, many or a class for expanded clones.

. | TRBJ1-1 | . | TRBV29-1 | TGCAGCGTTAGTGAGACACCTAACACTGAAGCTTTCTTT | CSVSETPNTEAFF
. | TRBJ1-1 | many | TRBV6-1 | TGTGCCAGCAGGATCGGGGCGATGGTCACTGAAGCTTTCTTT | CASRIGAMVTEAFF
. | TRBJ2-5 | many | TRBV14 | TGTGCCAGCAGCCGAGGGTATCGAGAGACCCAGTACTTC | CASSRGYRETQYF
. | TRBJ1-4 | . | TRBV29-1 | TGCAGCGCCATCCCCACAGGTGGGGGTGAAAAACTGTTTTTT | CSAIPTGGGEKLFF
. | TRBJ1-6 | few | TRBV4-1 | TGCGCCAGCAGGTCGTGGACCGGGAGCTCCTATAGTTCACCCCTCCACTTT | CASRSWTGSSYSSPLHF
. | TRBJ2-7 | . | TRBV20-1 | TGCAGTGTTACCGGGGGGCCCTGGGAGCAGTACTTC | CSVTGGPWEQYF
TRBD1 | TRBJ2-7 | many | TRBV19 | TGTGCCAGTAGCCCGGACAGGTTATTCTACGAGCAGTACTTC | CASSPDRLFYEQYF
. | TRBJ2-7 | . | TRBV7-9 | TGTGCCAGCGAGCACAGGGCTTACGAGCAGTACTTC | CASEHRAYEQYF
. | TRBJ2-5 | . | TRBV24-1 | TGTGCCACCAGTGCCAACCGGGGGTGGGGGACCCAGTACTTC | CATSANRGWGTQYF
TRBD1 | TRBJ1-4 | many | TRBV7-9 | TGTGCCAGCAGCCTAAAATCCGGGACAGGGAAGGAAAAACTGTTTTTT | CASSLKSGTGKEKLFF
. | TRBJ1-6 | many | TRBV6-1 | TGTGCCAGCAGAAATAGCGGGACGGAGAGCTCCTATAATTCACCCCTCCACTTT | CASRNSGTESSYNSPLHF
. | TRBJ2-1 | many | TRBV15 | TGTGCCACCAGCAGAGATAGGGATGCCGGGCATGAGCAGTTCTTC | CATSRDRDAGHEQFF
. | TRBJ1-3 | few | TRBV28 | TGTGCCAGCATGGGGTCATTCAGTATCGGCACCATATATTTT | CASMGSFSIGTIYF
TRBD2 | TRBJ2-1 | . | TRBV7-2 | TGTGCCACACGACTAGCGGCCTACAATGAGCAGTTCTTC | CATRLAAYNEQFF
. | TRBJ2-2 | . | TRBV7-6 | TGTGCCAGCAGCTTCCAGGGAAACGCCGGGGAGCTGTTTTTT | CASSFQGNAGELFF
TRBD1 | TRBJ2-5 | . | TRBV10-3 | TGTGCCATCAGTCCGGGACAGGACCAAGAGACCCAGTACTTC | CAISPGQDQETQYF
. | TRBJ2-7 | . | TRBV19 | TGTGCCAGTAGTATGAGAGGGGGATCCCACGAGCAGTACTTC | CASSMRGGSHEQYF
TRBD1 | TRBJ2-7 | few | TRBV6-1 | TGTGCCAGCAGACCGACAGGGGCGAGGTACGAGCAGTACTTC | CASRPTGARYEQYF
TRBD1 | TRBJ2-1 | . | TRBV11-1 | TGTGCCAGCAGCTTAAGGGACAGGGGGCACAATGAGCAGTTCTTC | CASSLRDRGHNEQFF
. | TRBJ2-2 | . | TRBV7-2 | TGTGCCAGCAGCTCCGACTGGAACACCGGGGAGCTGTTTTTT | CASSSDWNTGELFF
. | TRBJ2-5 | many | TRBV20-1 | TGCAGTGCTAGGTGGACAGCGAAAGAGACCCAGTACTTC | CSARWTAKETQYF
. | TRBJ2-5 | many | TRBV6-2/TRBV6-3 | TGTGCCAGCAGTTACCCCCAAGAGACCCAGTACTTC | CASSYPQETQYF
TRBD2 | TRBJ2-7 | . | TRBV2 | TGTGCCAGCCTGCGGGAGAGCTCCTACGAGCAGTACTTC | CASLRESSYEQYF
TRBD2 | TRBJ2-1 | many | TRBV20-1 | TGCAGTGCAGCACTAGCGGGTGATGAGCAGTTCTTC | CSAALAGDEQFF
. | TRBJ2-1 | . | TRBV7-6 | TGTGCCAGCACCACTTCGTTGGGCAGCGCCTACAATGAGCAGTTCTTC | CASTTSLGSAYNEQFF
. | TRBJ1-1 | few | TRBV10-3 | TGTGCCAGCAGTGAAAACATCTCTGGGACTGAAGCTTTCTTT | CASSENISGTEAFF
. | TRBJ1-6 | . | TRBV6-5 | TGTGCCAGCAGTTACTCCAATTCACCCCTCCACTTT | CASSYSNSPLHF
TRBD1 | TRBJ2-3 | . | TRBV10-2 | TGCGCCAGCACTGGACAGGGTCGCGGGGATACGCAGTATTTT | CASTGQGRGDTQYF
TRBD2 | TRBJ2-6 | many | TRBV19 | TGTGCCAGTAGTCTGAATCTAGCGGGAAGCTCTGGGGCCAACGTCCTGACTTTC | CASSLNLAGSSGANVLTF
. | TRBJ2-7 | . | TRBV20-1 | TGCGGTGCAACTCTCGACGGATACGAGCAGTACTTC | CGATLDGYEQYF
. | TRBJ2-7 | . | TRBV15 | TGTGCCACCAGCAGAGATGCCATGTTGGTCTCCAACGAGCAGTACTTC | CATSRDAMLVSNEQYF
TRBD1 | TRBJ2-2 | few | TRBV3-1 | TGTGCCAGCAGTCGACAGGGTAACACCGGGGAGCTGTTTTTT | CASSRQGNTGELFF
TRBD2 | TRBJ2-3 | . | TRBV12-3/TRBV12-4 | TGTGCCAGCAGCTCCGGGACTAGCGGACCCCATACGCAGTATTTT | CASSSGTSGPHTQYF
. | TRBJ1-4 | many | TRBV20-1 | TGCAGTGCTAGAAAAGGGAATGAAAAACTGTTTTTT | CSARKGNEKLFF
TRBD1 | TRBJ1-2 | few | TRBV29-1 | TGCAGCGTTGTTGCAGGGGGCAAATACTATGGCTACACCTTC | CSVVAGGKYYGYTF
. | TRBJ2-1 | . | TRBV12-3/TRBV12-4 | TGTGCCAGCAGCACCTACGGGGGCCGAGGGGATGAGCAGTTCTTC | CASSTYGGRGDEQFF
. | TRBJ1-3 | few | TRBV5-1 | TGCGCCAGCAGCTTGGAAGGACGCTCTGGAAACACCATATATTTT | CASSLEGRSGNTIYF
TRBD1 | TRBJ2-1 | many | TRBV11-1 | TGTGCCAGCCTATTGGACAGGGGAAGAAGGGGTATAGGTGGCAATGAGCAGTTCTTC | CASLLDRGRRGIGGNEQFF
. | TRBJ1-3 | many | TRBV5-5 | TGTGCCAGCAGCTATAATGTCGCGGGAACTGGAAACACCATATATTTT | CASSYNVAGTGNTIYF
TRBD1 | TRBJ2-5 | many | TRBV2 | TGTGCCACGACAGGGGGCGACGAGACCCAGTACTTC | CATTGGDETQYF
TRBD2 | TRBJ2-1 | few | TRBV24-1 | TGTGCCACCAGTGAAGTAGCGGGAGGGTACAATGAGCAGTTCTTC | CATSEVAGGYNEQFF
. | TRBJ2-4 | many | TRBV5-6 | TGTGCCAGCAGCTTGGGACCGGGCAACATTCAGTACTTC | CASSLGPGNIQYF
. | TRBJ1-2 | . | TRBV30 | TGTGCCTGGAGTGTAACGGAAGGTTTCTATGGCTACACCTTC | CAWSVTEGFYGYTF
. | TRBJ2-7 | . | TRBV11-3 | TGTGCCAGCAACTGGTATGCGGGGATGGGGTACGAGCAGTACTTC | CASNWYAGMGYEQYF
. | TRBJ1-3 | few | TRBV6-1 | TGTGCCAGAAAGACGGACTCTGGTTACGGAAACACCATATATTTT | CARKTDSGYGNTIYF
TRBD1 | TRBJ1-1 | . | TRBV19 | TGTGCCAGTCTCCGACAGGGCATGAACACTGAAGCTTTCTTT | CASLRQGMNTEAFF
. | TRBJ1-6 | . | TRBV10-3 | TGTGCCATCAGTGAGGGGAGGGGGATAAATAATTCACCCCTCCACTTT | CAISEGRGINNSPLHF
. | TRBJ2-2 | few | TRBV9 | TGTGCCAGCAGCGTAACGGTCGGGGAGCTGTTTTTT | CASSVTVGELFF
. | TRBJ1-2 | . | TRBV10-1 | TGCGCCAGCAGTGGACAGGTCGGGTATGGCTACACCTTC | CASSGQVGYGYTF
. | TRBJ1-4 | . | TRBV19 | TGTGCCAGTAGTAACCGGCCCAGCGACGAAAAACTGTTTTTT | CASSNRPSDEKLFF
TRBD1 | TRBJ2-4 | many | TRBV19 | TGTGCCAGTAGTCCGATCCTCGACAGGGCCCAAAACATTCAGTACTTC | CASSPILDRAQNIQYF
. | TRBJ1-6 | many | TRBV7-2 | TGTGCCAGCAGCTTAGGGCGGGGGGGCCGTTCACCCCTCCACTTT | CASSLGRGGRSPLHF
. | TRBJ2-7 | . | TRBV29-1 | TGCAGCTCATTCGGTCCGGGGGACGAGCAGTACTTC | CSSFGPGDEQYF
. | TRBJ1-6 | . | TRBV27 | TGTGCCAGCAGTGTGCAGGGCTTCAATTCACCCCTCCACTTT | CASSVQGFNSPLHF
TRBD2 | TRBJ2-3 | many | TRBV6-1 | TGTGCCAGCAGTCCCGGACTAGCGGGAGGAGGTACGCAGTATTTT | CASSPGLAGGGTQYF
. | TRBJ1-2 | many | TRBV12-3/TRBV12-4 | TGTGCCACAAAAAGGGTAGGGGGGTTTAACTTCACCTTC | CATKRVGGFNFTF
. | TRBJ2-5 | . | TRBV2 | TGTGCCAGCAGGAGGGGGACCCAGTACTTC | CASRRGTQYF
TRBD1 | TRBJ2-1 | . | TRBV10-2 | TGCGCCAGCAGCGACAGGGTTGGCGATGAGCAGTTCTTC | CASSDRVGDEQFF
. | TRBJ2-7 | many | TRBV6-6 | TGTGCCAGCAGTTACTCGACGGGGGGCGGTGAGCAGTACTTC | CASSYSTGGGEQYF